This T cell receptor (beta chain) was recovered during a study of radiotherapy plus CTLA-4 blockade in lung cancer. The protocol was immunoSEQ multiplex PCR, while the TCRdb copy is restricted to in-frame clones and leaves out a portion. The sample includes about 40,000 clones, approximately 83% of them seen just once. Germline-derived CDR1 and CDR2 are LNHNV and YYDKDF (reference sequence). The CDR3 length is 15 residues. Trimming shortened V by 6 bases and J by 9 bases, and 21 bases separated the two germline ends. V is TRBV15 and J is TRBJ2-1; D is perhaps TRBD2 (6 bases). This specimen consisted of peripheral blood, obtained from a patient treated with radiotherapy plus ipilimumab. This sequence originates from a human donor with non-small cell lung cancer whose response to radiotherapy plus ipilimumab could not be evaluated. The CDR3 here is CATRLVGGPWGEQFF. In nucleotides, the CDR3 is TGTGCCACCAGATTGGTGGGAGGCCCCTGGGGTGAGCAGTTCTTC.